This is a list of T cell receptor beta chains from one sample in a study of blood T cell repertoires in COVID-19. Sequencing was performed with immunoSEQ multiplex PCR; in TCRdb, only in-frame clones are kept and a portion is missing. The table includes around 300,000 clones, 80% to 90% detected once. The sequenced material came from PBMCs or T cells enriched from blood (not recorded which). These receptors all stem from a young man who had recovered from COVID-19. The CDR3 runs from the conserved cysteine through the conserved F or W.

>TRBV25-1
CASRGNYEQYF
>TRBV3-1/TRBV3-2
CASSQDRGLISYNEQFF
>TRBV7-6
CASSDRTSHALHSEQFF
>TRBV7-9
CASSEWRQANTGELFF
>TRBV28
CAGLRAGGDTQYF
>TRBV20-1
CSARTDTQYF
>TRBV10-2
CASRGQESYEQYF
>TRBV12-5
CASGLQGHTEAFF
>TRBV27
CASSLTQGGYEQYF
>TRBV29-1
CSVEVASSRTQYF
>TRBV6-8
CASMKTGGFEAFF
>TRBV19
CASMDRTELELAYGYTF
>TRBV27
CASSRDRGWTEAFF
>TRBV19
CASSIVSGGAYTGELFF
>TRBV5-1
CASSPGTGELFF
>TRBV29-1
CSVQTGGTGLGGYTF
>TRBV3-1/TRBV3-2
CASSQDSSLIAGAWETQYF
>TRBV15
CATRRSSGNTIYF
>TRBV6-5
CASTPSDSFHTEAFF
>TRBV5-5
CASSTGTANTGELFF
>TRBV6-2/TRBV6-3
CASSYGQGGDQPQHF
>TRBV23-1
CASSHDRGDTEAFF
>TRBV28
CASSSTNKNSPANYGYTF
>TRBV5-1
CASSREMQAEQYF
>TRBV7-9
CASSTQGQSPLHF